This TCR beta chain was recorded in a study of preoperative IRX-2 immunotherapy in early breast cancer. V shed 6 bases and J shed 5 bases, with 6 bases lying between them. The CDR3 runs 10 residues. Germline V gene sequence: CDR1 DFQATT, CDR2 SNEGSKA (reference sequence). Treatment indicated: preoperative locoregional IRX-2 cytokine immunotherapy. This phase Ib study tested locoregional IRX-2 cytokine immunotherapy given before surgery. Produced via immunoSEQ multiplex PCR; TCRdb's table is partial and in-frame only. The sample carries more than 50,000 clones, approximately 93% recorded once. The J gene is TRBJ2-3, the V gene TRBV20-1; D gene unclear. This sequence originates from a human donor with breast cancer. Sampling was conducted from a patient treated with IRX-2 immunotherapy. CDR3 in DNA: TGCAGTGCGCCGGTAGATACGCAGTATTTT. Residues: CSAPVDTQYF.